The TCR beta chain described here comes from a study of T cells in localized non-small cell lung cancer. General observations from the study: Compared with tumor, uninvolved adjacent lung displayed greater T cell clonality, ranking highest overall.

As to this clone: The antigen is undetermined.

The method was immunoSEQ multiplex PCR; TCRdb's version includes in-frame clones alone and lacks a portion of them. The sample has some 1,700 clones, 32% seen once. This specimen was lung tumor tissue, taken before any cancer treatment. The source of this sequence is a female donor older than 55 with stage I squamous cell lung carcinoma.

The CDR3 sequence: CASSQGADYEQYF. The CDR3 DNA reads TGTGCCAGCTCACAGGGGGCTGACTACGAGCAGTACTTC. This chain connects TRBV18 to TRBJ2-7; TRBD1 agrees at 7 bases. Trimming removed 4 bases from V and 3 bases from J; junction bases left unmatched: 3. The CDR3 is 13 residues long. Germline values: CDR1 KGHSH, CDR2 LQKENI.